Reported below is one T cell receptor (beta chain). This record belongs to a study of preoperative IRX-2 immunotherapy in early breast cancer. Germline CDR1 reads SGHRS; CDR2 reads YFSETQ. Deletions cut 4 bases from V and 0 bases from J, with 12 bases between. This CDR3 has 15 residues. Data came from immunoSEQ multiplex PCR; TCRdb stores just in-frame clones and leaves some out. The sample lists 40,000 to 50,000 clones; about 80% were seen once. Stated treatment: preoperative locoregional IRX-2 cytokine immunotherapy. Patients received preoperative, locoregional IRX-2 cytokine immunotherapy in a phase Ib study.

The specimen was tumor tissue, collected after IRX-2 immunotherapy. The genes are TRBV5-1 and TRBJ2-3; D unresolved. This TCR was recovered from a human donor with breast cancer. The CDR3 sequence is CASSPDVTSTDTQYF. DNA of the CDR3: TGCGCCAGCAGCCCTGACGTAACTAGCACAGATACGCAGTATTTT.